This T cell receptor (beta chain) comes out of a study of blood T cell repertoires in COVID-19. Germline CDR1 reads SGHRS; CDR2 reads YFSETQ. The CDR3 is made up of 15 amino acids. The V end lost 1 base, the J end lost 2 bases, and 10 bases lay between the germline ends. Per the study methods: Reference gene primer amplification in the assay estimated nucleated cell counts. Data came from immunoSEQ multiplex PCR; TCRdb stores just in-frame clones and leaves some out. V and J calls plus clone size are reproduced from that table; the DNA served to infer D and trimming. Counted here are over 250,000 clones, nearly 90% occurring once; the ten biggest clones make up about 0.74%.

The sequence came from a woman aged 25 to 39 with acute or convalescent COVID-19. The genes are TRBV5-1 and TRBJ2-1; maybe TRBD2 (6 bases). Sequenced sample: peripheral blood. The CDR3 region has the DNA TGCGCCAGCAGCTTGATAGCGGATACCTACAATGAGCAGTTCTTC. It codes for CASSLIADTYNEQFF.